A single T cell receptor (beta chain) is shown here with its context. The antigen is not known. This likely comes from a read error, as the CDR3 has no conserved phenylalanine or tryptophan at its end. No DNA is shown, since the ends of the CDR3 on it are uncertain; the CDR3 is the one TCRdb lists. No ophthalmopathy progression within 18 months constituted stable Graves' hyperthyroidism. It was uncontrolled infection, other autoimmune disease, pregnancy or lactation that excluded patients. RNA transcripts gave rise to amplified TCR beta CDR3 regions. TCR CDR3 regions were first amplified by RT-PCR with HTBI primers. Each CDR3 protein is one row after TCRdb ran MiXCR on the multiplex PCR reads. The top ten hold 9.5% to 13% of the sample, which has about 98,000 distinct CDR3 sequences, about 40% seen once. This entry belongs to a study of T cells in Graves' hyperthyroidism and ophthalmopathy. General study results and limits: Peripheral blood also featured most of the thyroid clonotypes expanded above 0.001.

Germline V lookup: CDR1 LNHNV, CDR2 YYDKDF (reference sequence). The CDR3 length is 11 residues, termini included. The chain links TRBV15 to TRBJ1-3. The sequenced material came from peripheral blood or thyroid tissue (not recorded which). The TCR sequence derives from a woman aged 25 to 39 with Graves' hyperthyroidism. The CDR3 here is CATSRDRAEES.